The next 11 T cell receptor beta chains were all read from a single sample in a study of STAT5B mutations in CD4+ large granular lymphocyte leukemia. Assay used: immunoSEQ multiplex PCR; TCRdb lists only in-frame clones, some missing. The data contain some 30,000 clones, about 78% of them singletons. Specimen: CD4+ T cells from blood buffy coats. These receptors were taken from a human donor in good health.

J is TRBJ2-3 and V is TRBV4-1; D not certain. V was trimmed by 0 bases and J by 6 bases, leaving 10 bases between them. The germline CDR1 and CDR2 sequences are MGHRA and YSYEKL. CDR3 length: 14 residues. The CDR3 region is CASSQDAIRDTQYF. The CDR3 DNA reads TGCGCCAGCAGCCAAGACGCGATTCGGGATACGCAGTATTTT.

The V and J genes are TRBV7-2 and TRBJ2-2, with TRBD2 as a possible D gene (5 bases). Trimming pared 3 bases from V and 5 bases from J, leaving 7 bases between. The length of the CDR3 is 13 residues. The germline V gene encodes CDR1 SGHTA and CDR2 FQGNSA. This CDR3 reads CASSFSGTGELFF. The DNA for the CDR3 is TGTGCCAGCAGCTTTTCGGGAACCGGGGAGCTGTTTTTT.

The J gene is TRBJ1-2, the V gene TRBV19; 11 bases fit TRBD1. The CDR3 is made up of 15 amino acids. With V trimmed by 5 bases and J by 7 bases, 9 bases remained unmatched. The V gene's germline CDR1 is LNHDA and CDR2 SQIVND (reference sequence). Written as DNA, the CDR3 is TGTGCCAGTAGTCTGCGGGACAGGGGGGGTAGTGGCTACACCTTC. Amino acid sequence: CASSLRDRGGSGYTF.

The genes are TRBV28 and TRBJ1-1, with D maybe TRBD1 (5 bases). The CDR3 runs to 13 residues. V was trimmed by 6 bases and J by 8 bases, leaving 16 bases between them. Germline V lookup: CDR1 MDHEN, CDR2 SYDVKM. The CDR3 DNA follows: TGTGCCAGCAGAGTATCGACAGATAGGGAAGCTTTCTTT. Amino acid sequence: CASRVSTDREAFF.

This chain links TRBV19 with TRBJ1-2; D gene ambiguous. From germline, CDR1 is LNHDA and CDR2 SQIVND (reference sequence). The CDR3 length is 14 residues. With 3 bases removed from V and 7 bases from J, the gap between germline ends came to 15 bases. The CDR3 here is CASSITNSISGYTF. CDR3 DNA: TGTGCCAGTAGTATCACAAACAGCATATCTGGCTACACCTTC.

The chain recombines TRBV11-1 with TRBJ1-5; D unclear. CDR3 length: 14 residues. V gave up 1 base and J gave up 0 bases, with 4 bases separating them. CDR1 is SGHAT, CDR2 FQDESV, per germline (reference sequence). The CDR3 nucleotides read TGTGCCAGCAGCTTAGGCGTTAGCAATCAGCCCCAGCATTTT. As protein: CASSLGVSNQPQHF. The full variable domain, with the rest looked up from reference TRBV11-1 and TRBJ1-5, is EAEVAQSPRYKITEKSQAVAFWCDPISGHATLYWYRQILGQGPELLVQFQDESVVDDSQLPKDRFSAERLKGVDSTLKIQPAELGDSAMYLCASSLGVSNQPQHFGDGTRLSIL.

This sequence joins TRBV4-1 and TRBJ1-4, with D uncertain. Trimming removed 2 bases from V and 0 bases from J, with 13 bases in between. The CDR3 loop spans 17 amino acids. CDR1 and CDR2 (germline): MGHRA, YSYEKL. The CDR3 coding sequence is TGCGCCAGCAGCCAATGGGCCCTCGCAGCAACTAATGAAAAACTGTTTTTT. It translates to CASSQWALAATNEKLFF.

V and J are TRBV28 and TRBJ2-1; TRBD2 aligns across 7 bases. This CDR3 spans 16 amino acids. CDR1 is MDHEN and CDR2 is SYDVKM in the germline V gene. V lost 2 bases and J lost 2; bases outside the gene matches: 6. CDR3 sequence: CASSLSSGRTYNEQFF. The DNA for the CDR3 is TGTGCCAGCAGTTTAAGTAGCGGGCGGACCTACAATGAGCAGTTCTTC.

This clone was seen a single time. The chain employs TRBV10-3 and TRBJ1-1; 7 nucleotides line up with TRBD1. The V and J ends lost 6 bases and 6 bases, in that order; junction bases with no gene match: 7. The CDR3 covers 13 residues. Germline CDR1 and CDR2: ENHRY and SYGVKD. CDR3 bases: TGTGCCATCAGCTATGACAGGGACTCTGAAGCTTTCTTT. Protein: CAISYDRDSEAFF.

The chain couples TRBV28 to TRBJ2-7; no reliable D call. The germline V and J ends were trimmed by 6 bases and 0 bases, with 15 bases remaining between them. Germline assignment: CDR1 MDHEN and CDR2 SYDVKM. CDR3 length: 15 amino acids. The DNA of the CDR3 is TGTGCCAGCAGGAGAGACCGGGTCCTCTCCTACGAGCAGTACTTC. Residues: CASRRDRVLSYEQYF. The whole variable domain, filled in from reference TRBV28 and TRBJ2-7, reads DVKVTQSSRYLVKRTGEKVFLECVQDMDHENMFWYRQDPGLGLRLIYFSYDVKMKEKGDIPEGYSVSREKKERFSLILESASTNQTSMYLCASRRDRVLSYEQYFGPGTRLTVT.

The chain links TRBV4-1 to TRBJ1-5, with D hard to call. Germline assignment: CDR1 MGHRA and CDR2 YSYEKL. The V gene lost 4 bases and the J gene lost 0 bases, with 19 bases spanning the gap. The CDR3 runs 18 residues. The CDR3 region is CASSPAALMIISNQPQHF. The CDR3 bases are TGCGCCAGCAGCCCCGCGGCTTTGATGATAATTAGCAATCAGCCCCAGCATTTT.